Following are 28 T cell receptor beta chains from one sample sequenced in a study of T cells after yellow fever vaccination. TCRdb used MiXCR to reprocess the 5' RACE reads, holding one entry per CDR3 protein. Of tens of thousands of distinct CDR3 sequences listed, roughly 7% are singletons. This sample comprised CD8+ T cells sorted from PBMCs, obtained around 14 days after the first yellow fever vaccination. The source of these receptors is a young man who received the YFV17D yellow fever vaccine.

Many counts were recorded for this clonotype. The chain links TRBV7-8 to TRBJ1-5, with D unresolved. This CDR3 spans 14 amino acids. Trimming took off 1 base at V and 8 bases at J, with 12 bases between the two ends. Germline CDR1 reads SGHVS; CDR2 reads FQNEAQ. The CDR3 bases are TGTGCCAGCAGCTTAGTTCAAGGTTCTGAGCCCCAGCATTTT. It is translated as CASSLVQGSEPQHF.

This clonotype was seen more than once but under ten times. This chain links TRBV7-9 with TRBJ2-3; D tentatively reads TRBD1 or TRBD2 (5 bases each). CDR3 length: 15 residues. Trimming shortened V by 5 bases and J by 2 bases, and 14 bases separated the two germline ends. CDR1 is SEHNR and CDR2 is FQNEAQ in the germline V gene (reference sequence). Here the CDR3 reads CASSRVGPITDTQYF. Here the CDR3 DNA reads TGTGCCAGCAGCCGGGTGGGACCAATCACAGATACGCAGTATTTT.

The sample holds many counts of this clonotype. This sequence joins TRBV9 and TRBJ2-5, with D possibly matching TRBD2 (6 bases). CDR3 length equals 14 residues. CDR1 and CDR2 (germline): SGDLS, YYNGEE. V shed 3 bases and J shed 2 bases, with 11 bases lying between them. CDR3 sequence: CASSAWDSQETQYF. Written as DNA, the CDR3 is TGTGCCAGCAGCGCCTGGGACTCGCAAGAGACCCAGTACTTC.

This clonotype appeared many times. This chain connects TRBV15 to TRBJ1-3; the D is unclear. The germline V gene has CDR1 LNHNV and CDR2 YYDKDF (reference sequence). Trimming stripped 5 bases from V and 11 bases from J, with 16 bases between. This CDR3 spans 13 amino acids. DNA of the CDR3: TGTGCCACCAGCCCCGTGATGGCATCGGCCATATATTTT. Translating gives CATSPVMASAIYF.

There are many counts of this clonotype. The chain recombines TRBV7-9 with TRBJ1-6, with a weak D call TRBD1 (6 bases). This CDR3 contains 16 residues. Germline CDR1 is SEHNR and CDR2 is FQNEAQ (reference sequence). Deletions cut 5 bases from V and 10 bases from J, with 21 bases between. The chain's CDR3 is CASSARWGQVNSPLHF. The CDR3 DNA sequence: TGTGCCAGCAGCGCCCGGTGGGGGCAGGTTAACTCACCCCTCCACTTT.

Only a few counts were recorded for this clonotype. The chain uses TRBV4-3 and TRBJ2-7, with D possibly being TRBD2 (7 bases). Trimming removed 1 base at V and 5 bases at J, with 12 bases between. Per the germline V gene, CDR1 is LGHNA and CDR2 is YSLEER. This CDR3 region has 14 residues. CDR3 nucleotides: TGCGCCAGCAGCCAAGGAGGGGGGGCCCACGAGCAGTACTTC. Its translation is CASSQGGGAHEQYF.

This clonotype was observed many times. The rearrangement joins TRBV4-2 to TRBJ1-2; D may be TRBD1 (5 bases). The CDR3 loop spans 15 amino acids. Per the germline V gene, CDR1 is LGHNA and CDR2 is YNFKEQ. V gave up 4 bases and J gave up 4 bases, with 16 bases separating them. The CDR3 sequence is CASSPPGAAGYGYTF. For the CDR3, the DNA is TGTGCCAGCAGCCCCCCCGGGGCGGCGGGCTATGGCTACACCTTC.

This clonotype has at least ten counts. The gene calls are TRBV29-1 and TRBJ1-4; D is ambiguous. The CDR3 consists of 11 residues. Germline V gene sequence: CDR1 SQVTM, CDR2 ANQGSEA. The germline V and J ends were trimmed by 4 bases and 6 bases, with 6 bases remaining between them. The DNA of the CDR3 is TGCAGCGTTGGGGTATATGAAAAACTGTTTTTT. As protein: CSVGVYEKLFF.

V gene TRBV9 combines with J gene TRBJ2-2; D call uncertain. Germline V gives CDR1 SGDLS, CDR2 YYNGEE. Trimming left V 4 bases short and J 6 bases short, with 7 bases between. This CDR3 comprises 12 residues. In DNA, the CDR3 is TGTGCCAGCAGCCCCAACCCCGGGGAGCTGTTTTTT. Its protein is CASSPNPGELFF.

The sample holds many counts of this clonotype. V usage is TRBV5-1 and J usage is TRBJ1-2; D is undetermined. This CDR3 has 12 amino acids. Germline values: CDR1 SGHRS, CDR2 YFSETQ. Deletions cut 4 bases from V and 4 bases from J, with 8 bases between. CDR3 sequence: CASSGRGYGYTF. Written as DNA, the CDR3 is TGCGCCAGCAGCGGCCGGGGCTATGGCTACACCTTC.

This clonotype was detected ten times or more. The rearrangement links TRBV5-5 to TRBJ1-5; D uncertain. Germline lookup yields CDR1 SGHKS and CDR2 YYEKEE (reference sequence). V was clipped by 2 bases and J by 0 bases, with 9 bases between them. The CDR3 loop spans 15 amino acids. CDR3 sequence (DNA): TGTGCCAGCAGCTTATCCGGAAATAGCAATCAGCCCCAGCATTTT. As protein: CASSLSGNSNQPQHF.

At least ten counts were recorded for this clonotype. DNA for the CDR3: TGTGCCAGCAGTTACTCGATCTTCTTTGAGCTGTTTTTT. This codes for CASSYSIFFELFF. The rearrangement uses TRBV6-2 or TRBV6-3 and TRBJ2-2, with unresolved D. Germline assignment: CDR1 MNHEY and CDR2 SVGEGT. The V end lost 0 bases, the J end lost 11 bases, and 10 bases lay between the germline ends. There are 13 residues in the CDR3.

The chain couples TRBV5-1 to TRBJ2-3; perhaps TRBD1 as D (5 bases). CDR1 SGHRS and CDR2 YFSETQ come from the germline V gene. The CDR3 sequence is 14 residues long. Deletions cut 1 base from V and 3 bases from J, with 9 bases between. The CDR3 spells CASSLYQGTDTQYF. The CDR3, as DNA: TGCGCCAGCAGCTTGTATCAGGGAACAGATACGCAGTATTTT. Drawing the rest from reference TRBV5-1 and TRBJ2-3, the complete variable domain is KAGVTQTPRYLIKTRGQQVTLSCSPISGHRSVSWYQQTPGQGLQFLFEYFSETQRNKGNFPGRFSGRQFSNSRSEMNVSTLELGDSALYLCASSLYQGTDTQYFGPGTRLTVL.

This clonotype was observed many times. This chain links TRBV7-2 with TRBJ2-7; D unresolved. This CDR3 contains 13 residues. V was cut by 4 bases and J by 4 bases, with 11 bases left in between. The germline CDR1 and CDR2 sequences are SGHTA and FQGNSA. CDR3 region: CASSSFDNYEQYV. CDR3 DNA sequence: TGTGCCAGCAGCTCCTTTGACAATTACGAGCAGTACGTC.

Remarks on this clonotype: A read error may account for a junction end that differs from germline. The V gene is TRBV4-2, the J gene TRBJ2-1; D may be TRBD2 (5 bases). The V gene's germline CDR1 is LGHNA and CDR2 YNFKEQ. The CDR3 extends over 14 amino acids. CDR3 sequence reads: CARSPGVLHNEQFF. CDR3 DNA: TGTGCCAGGAGCCCCGGGGTCCTCCACAATGAGCAGTTCTTC.

This clonotype was recorded at least ten times. Here the CDR3 DNA reads TGTGCCAGCAGCCCGTTAACTGGACGGGAGTCCTACGAGCAGTACTTC. The encoded protein is CASSPLTGRESYEQYF. J is TRBJ2-7 and V is TRBV5-6; D is possibly TRBD2 (6 bases). There are 16 residues in the CDR3. V was cut by 4 bases and J by 1 base, with 18 bases left in between. CDR1 and CDR2 from the germline V gene are SGHDT and YYEEEE.

The table lists this clonotype with many counts. V usage is TRBV4-1 and J usage is TRBJ2-7, with D maybe TRBD2 (6 bases). There are 15 residues in the CDR3. The ends were cut back, 0 bases at V and 2 bases at J, with 11 bases in the middle. Germline CDR1 MGHRA, CDR2 YSYEKL. CDR3 in DNA: TGCGCCAGCAGCCAAGATGAACGGGAGCCCTACGAGCAGTACTTC. It yields the protein CASSQDEREPYEQYF.

This clonotype was seen at least ten times. This chain connects TRBV6-2 or TRBV6-3 to TRBJ1-5; no firm D call. V was clipped by 7 bases and J by 6 bases, with 13 bases between them. This CDR3 comprises 13 residues. Germline V gene data show CDR1 as MNHEY and CDR2 as SVGEGT. The CDR3 loop is CASTEGIFQPQHF. CDR3 sequence (DNA): TGTGCCAGCACAGAAGGGATATTTCAGCCCCAGCATTTT.

This clonotype showed up many times. V usage is TRBV4-1 and J usage is TRBJ2-1; D is perhaps TRBD1 (6 bases). Germline loops: CDR1 MGHRA, CDR2 YSYEKL. CDR3 length equals 12 residues. V was pared by 1 base and J by 14 bases, with 12 bases between. The CDR3: CASSQALGGEFF. The CDR3 region has the DNA TGCGCCAGCAGCCAAGCCTTAGGGGGAGAGTTCTTC.

Ten or more counts support this clonotype. The chain carries TRBV6-5 and TRBJ2-7, with 10 bases lining up with TRBD2. The V segment lost 4 bases and the J segment 7 bases; nucleotides outside the gene matches: 7. The CDR3 length is 14 residues. Looked up from germline, CDR1 is MNHEY and CDR2 is SVGAGI. The CDR3: CASSSSGGAREQYF. The CDR3 DNA reads TGTGCCAGCAGTTCCAGCGGGGGGGCGAGGGAGCAGTACTTC.

The V call is TRBV23-1, the J call TRBJ2-1; 7 nucleotides match TRBD2. TRBV23-1 is filed as an ORF, its function uncertain. CDR3 length equals 15 residues. V dropped 3 bases and J dropped 0; count of bases not matched to a gene: 2. The CDR3 spells CASSQGGSSYNEQFF. The CDR3 nucleotides are TGCGCCAGCAGTCAGGGGGGGAGCTCCTACAATGAGCAGTTCTTC.

This clonotype was recorded at least ten times. CDR3 loop: CASSSDEQGFPTNYGYTF. The CDR3 nucleotides read TGTGCCAGCAGCTCGGACGAACAGGGTTTCCCGACTAACTATGGCTACACCTTC. This chain links TRBV11-1 with TRBJ1-2, with D tentatively TRBD1 (6 bases). The CDR3 runs 18 residues. V lost 4 bases and J 0 bases, leaving 21 bases between the germline ends. The germline CDR1 and CDR2 sequences are SGHAT and FQDESV (reference sequence).

This clonotype was recorded many times. V and J are TRBV7-9 and TRBJ1-1; 10 nucleotides match TRBD1. CDR1 is SEHNR and CDR2 is FQNEAQ in the germline V gene (reference sequence). CDR3 length: 14 residues. V lost 5 bases to trimming and J lost 6 bases; unmatched junction nucleotides: 6. For the CDR3, the DNA is TGTGCCAGCAGCGTTTCGACAGGGGGCCCTGAAGCTTTCTTT. Its translation: CASSVSTGGPEAFF.

There are many counts of this clonotype. This sequence joins TRBV12-3 or TRBV12-4 and TRBJ1-1; the D gene is possibly TRBD1 (5 bases). Trimming took 7 bases from V and 4 from J, leaving 10 bases between them. The CDR3 has 12 amino acids. CDR3 sequence (DNA): TGTGCCAGCATTGGGGGTGGCACTGAAGCTTTCTTT. It codes for CASIGGGTEAFF.

This clonotype was detected a few times. The chain uses TRBV7-8 and TRBJ2-7; either TRBD1 or TRBD2 may supply D (5 bases each). Trimming took 7 bases from V and 2 from J, leaving 12 bases between them. Per the germline V gene, CDR1 is SGHVS and CDR2 is FQNEAQ. CDR3 size: 13 residues. The CDR3 loop reads CASNLGATYEQYF. In DNA, the CDR3 is TGTGCCAGCAACCTCGGGGCCACCTACGAGCAGTACTTC.

This clonotype was seen many times. The chain has TRBV13 and TRBJ1-1, with D perhaps matching TRBD1 (6 bases). Germline V gene sequence: CDR1 PRHDT, CDR2 FYEKMQ (reference sequence). The CDR3 loop spans 14 amino acids. V was clipped by 5 bases and J by 5 bases, with 15 bases between them. CDR3 in amino acids: CASSPLQGLTEAFF. As DNA, the CDR3 is TGTGCCAGCAGCCCGTTACAGGGTTTAACTGAAGCTTTCTTT.

This clonotype was picked up many times. CDR3 residues: CATSDLTSAGETQYF. CDR3 DNA sequence: TGTGCCACCAGTGATCTGACTAGCGCGGGAGAGACCCAGTACTTC. The J gene is TRBJ2-5, the V gene TRBV24-1; 8 bases line up with TRBD2. The length of the CDR3 is 15 residues. Germline values: CDR1 KGHDR, CDR2 SFDVKD. The V segment lost 3 bases and the J segment 4 bases; nucleotides outside the gene matches: 6.

This clonotype was recorded many times. This chain connects TRBV5-1 to TRBJ2-1; possibly TRBD1 or TRBD2 for D (5 bases each). Between the trimmed V and J ends, which lost 7 bases and 5 bases, there was a span of 13 bases. The germline V gene has CDR1 SGHRS and CDR2 YFSETQ. The CDR3 length is 13 residues. In nucleotides, the CDR3 is TGCGCCAGCCGGGGACCTCTGGACAATGAGCAGTTCTTC. Translation: CASRGPLDNEQFF.